A selection of T cell receptor beta chains follows, all from one sample in a study of read filtering for tumor transcriptome and immune sequencing. From the reads, TCRdb called clonotypes with MiXCR, one entry per CDR3 protein. The sample shows over 50,000 distinct CDR3 sequences, roughly 19% of them seen only once. The sequenced material came from a population of CD138-negative cells sorted from bone marrow. The receptors were sampled from a donor older than 35 with multiple myeloma. The conserved cysteine and the conserved F or W are not part of the CDR3 here.

>TRBV9|TRBJ2-3
ASGPGLRVEDTQY
>TRBV19|TRBJ2-5
ASSEKGLFSGETQY
>TRBV29-1|TRBJ2-3
SAATDTQY
>TRBV5-1|TRBJ2-7
ASSVHNEQY
>TRBV4-1|TRBJ2-7
ASSQEPGQGGEQY
>TRBV20-1|TRBJ2-5
SASAPTHQETQY
>TRBV7-9|TRBJ1-1
ASRKQAMNTEAF
>TRBV20-1|TRBJ2-3
SARSLAGATDTQY
>TRBV5-6|TRBJ1-2
ASRGTGINYGYT
>TRBV5-4|TRBJ2-7
ASSLGTSGRGPYEQY
>TRBV20-1|TRBJ2-3
SARVGGRAMQY
>TRBV7-9|TRBJ2-7
ASSSRDTLGEQY
>TRBV7-6|TRBJ2-7
ASSLNRGGPYEQY
>TRBV20-1|TRBJ2-1
SARAPTRDYEQF
>TRBV11-1|TRBJ1-1
ASRKNTEAF
>TRBV7-2|TRBJ1-6
ASSFPVLALNSPLH
>TRBV3-1|TRBJ2-2
ASARGNGELF
>TRBV4-1|TRBJ1-1
ASSQDPRSRTEAF
>TRBV9|TRBJ2-5
ASSPGGEGTQY
>TRBV11-2|TRBJ2-5
ASSLGRRGTQY
>TRBV28|TRBJ2-2
ASYDRGLTGELF
>TRBV2|TRBJ1-1
ATRRLNTEAF
>TRBV7-6|TRBJ1-5
ASSFSGDQPQH
>TRBV12-3/TRBV12-4|.
ASSLGTSNTQH
>TRBV18|TRBJ2-1
TSSGYNEGQL